This T cell receptor beta chain was sequenced in a study of T-cell reconstitution after alpha-beta-depleted transplantation in children (dated by TCRdb to 2016 to 2017). Study-level background: Using TCR repertoire profiling, the study quantitatively followed how T-cell immune reconstitution unfolded in children after TCRalphabeta/CD19-depleted allogeneic hematopoietic cell transplantation. What the authors observed across the whole study: Over the following months the frequencies of hyperexpanded clones went down, and after one year T-cell counts and TCRbeta diversity were mostly credited to newly produced T cells. The apparently early recovery of alphabetaT-cell counts about two months after transplant reportedly depended on only several hundred rapidly expanded clones that came from non-depleted graft cells. In some patients, high TCRbeta diversity at day 60 was attributed to recipient T cells and intrathymic progenitors that had survived conditioning.

Sample treatment or condition, as interpreted from the label and publication: allogeneic hematopoietic cell transplantation with graft depleted of TCRalphabeta T cells and CD19 B cells. Transplant recipients were children who received TCRalphabeta/CD19-depleted allogeneic hematopoietic cell grafts. Turning to this clonotype: Its recognized antigen is unknown. In this CDR3 the conserved last residue, phenylalanine or tryptophan, is missing, so a read error is likely.

The library was generated by PCR. Sequencing was carried out with an Illumina HiSeq 2500. To normalize quantification of the TCRbeta repertoire, the TCR libraries were built with molecular barcoding that relied on unique molecular identifiers. The public reads were reanalyzed by TCRdb: fastp trimming at Q25, MiXCR alignment, in-frame beta chains only. Identical CDR3 proteins give one entry, which carries the most common genes and DNA. This sample gives about 300,000 distinct CDR3 sequences in total; around 9.1% of them show up just once. The ten top clones hold around 7.5% of the sample. The CDR3 spans 17 residues, counting both ends. Only CDR3 DNA is held: 51 bases, read in frame from base 1. From V the trimming removes 0 bases and from J it removes 4 bases, while the gene matches leave 8 bases of the junction unaccounted for. CDR1 is given as SQVTM and CDR2 as ANQGSEA, both from the germline V gene.

This receptor was identified in a boy under three years old with acute myeloid leukemia, due to receive a stem cell transplant. The sequencing used PBMCs, collected before TCRalphabeta/CD19-depleted stem cell transplant. The sequence joins TRBV29-1 to TRBJ2-3, with 12 junctional bases fitting TRBD2. CDR3 sequence: CSVEDLLAGGPSDTQYS. The bases are TGCAGCGTTGAAGATCTCCTAGCGGGAGGGCCTTCAGATACGCAGTATTCT.